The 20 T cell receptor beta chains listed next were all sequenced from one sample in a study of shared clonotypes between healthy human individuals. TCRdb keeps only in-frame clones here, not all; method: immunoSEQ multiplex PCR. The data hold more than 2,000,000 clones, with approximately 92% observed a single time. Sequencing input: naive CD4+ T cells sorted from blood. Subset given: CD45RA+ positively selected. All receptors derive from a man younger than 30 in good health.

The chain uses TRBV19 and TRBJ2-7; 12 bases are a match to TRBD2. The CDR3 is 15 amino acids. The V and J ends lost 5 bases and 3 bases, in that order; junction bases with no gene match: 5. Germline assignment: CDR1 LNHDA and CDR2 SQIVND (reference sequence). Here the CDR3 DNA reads TGTGCCAGTAGTCTATCGACTAGCGGGAGCTACGAGCAGTACTTC. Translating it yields CASSLSTSGSYEQYF.

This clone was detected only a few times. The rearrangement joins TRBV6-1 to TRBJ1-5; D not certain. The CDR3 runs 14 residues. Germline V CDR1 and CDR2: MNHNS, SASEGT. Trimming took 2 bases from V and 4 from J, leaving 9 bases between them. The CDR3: CASSERHGNQPQHF. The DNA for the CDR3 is TGTGCCAGCAGTGAACGCCACGGGAATCAGCCCCAGCATTTT.

This CDR3 is CASRTVTTESNEQFF. The CDR3 region has the DNA TGCGCCAGCAGGACTGTGACAACCGAGTCCAATGAGCAGTTCTTC. V is TRBV5-1 and J is TRBJ2-1, with D hard to call. Germline loops: CDR1 SGHRS, CDR2 YFSETQ. The length of the CDR3 is 15 residues. The V end was cut by 5 bases, the J end by 6 bases, with 18 bases between.

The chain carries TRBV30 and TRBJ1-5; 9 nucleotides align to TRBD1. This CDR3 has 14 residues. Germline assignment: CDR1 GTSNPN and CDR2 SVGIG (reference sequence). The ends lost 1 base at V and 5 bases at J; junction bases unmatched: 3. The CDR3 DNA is TGTGCCTGGAGTGGGGACAGGGAACATCAGCCCCAGCATTTT. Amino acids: CAWSGDREHQPQHF.

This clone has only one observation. The CDR3 loop is CASSQDPPGRGLGNIQYF. In DNA, the CDR3 is TGCGCCAGCAGCCAAGATCCACCGGGCAGGGGGCTTGGAAACATTCAGTACTTC. V is TRBV4-1 and J is TRBJ2-4; 8 bases are a match to TRBD1. Per the germline V gene, CDR1 is MGHRA and CDR2 is YSYEKL. With V trimmed by 0 bases and J by 6 bases, 13 bases remained unmatched. CDR3 length: 18 amino acids.

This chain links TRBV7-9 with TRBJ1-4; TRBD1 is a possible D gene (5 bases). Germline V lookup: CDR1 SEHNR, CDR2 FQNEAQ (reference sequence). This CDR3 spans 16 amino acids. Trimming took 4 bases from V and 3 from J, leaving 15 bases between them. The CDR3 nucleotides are TGTGCCAGCAGCTCTGGCACGTTGGGGGCTAATGAAAAACTGTTTTTT. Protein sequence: CASSSGTLGANEKLFF.

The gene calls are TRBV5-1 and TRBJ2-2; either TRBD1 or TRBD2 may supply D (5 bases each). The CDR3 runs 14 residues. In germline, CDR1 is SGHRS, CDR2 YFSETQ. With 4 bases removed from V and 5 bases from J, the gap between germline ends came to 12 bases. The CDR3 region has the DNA TGCGCCAGCAGCCAGGGACCTCGGACCGGGGAGCTGTTTTTT. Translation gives CASSQGPRTGELFF.

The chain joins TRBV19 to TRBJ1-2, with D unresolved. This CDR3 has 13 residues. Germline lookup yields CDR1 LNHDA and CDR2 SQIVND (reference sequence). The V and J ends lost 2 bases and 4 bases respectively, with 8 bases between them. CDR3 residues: CASSISGSYGYTF. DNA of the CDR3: TGTGCCAGTAGTATATCGGGATCCTATGGCTACACCTTC.

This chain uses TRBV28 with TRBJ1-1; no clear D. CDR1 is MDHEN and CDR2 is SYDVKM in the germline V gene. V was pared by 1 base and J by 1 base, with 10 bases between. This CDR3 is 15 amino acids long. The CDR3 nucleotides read TGTGCCAGCAGTTTATTATGGGGTTCGAACACTGAAGCTTTCTTT. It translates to CASSLLWGSNTEAFF.

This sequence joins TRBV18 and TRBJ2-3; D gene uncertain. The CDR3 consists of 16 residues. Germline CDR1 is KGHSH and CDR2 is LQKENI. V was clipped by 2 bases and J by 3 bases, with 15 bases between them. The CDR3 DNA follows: TGTGCCAGCTCACCAGCCAGTAGTAGAGTTACAGATACGCAGTATTTT. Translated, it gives CASSPASSRVTDTQYF. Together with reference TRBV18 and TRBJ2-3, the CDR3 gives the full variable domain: NAGVMQNPRHLVRRRGQEARLRCSPMKGHSHVYWYRQLPEEGLKFMVYLQKENIIDESGMPKERFSAEFPKEGPSILRIQQVVRGDSAAYFCASSPASSRVTDTQYFGPGTRLTVL.

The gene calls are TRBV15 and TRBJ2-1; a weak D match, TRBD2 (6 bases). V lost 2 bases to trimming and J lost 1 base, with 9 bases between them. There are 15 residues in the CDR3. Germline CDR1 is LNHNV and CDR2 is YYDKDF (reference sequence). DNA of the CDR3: TGTGCCACCAGCAGAACCGGGACTTCCTACAATGAGCAGTTCTTC. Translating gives CATSRTGTSYNEQFF.

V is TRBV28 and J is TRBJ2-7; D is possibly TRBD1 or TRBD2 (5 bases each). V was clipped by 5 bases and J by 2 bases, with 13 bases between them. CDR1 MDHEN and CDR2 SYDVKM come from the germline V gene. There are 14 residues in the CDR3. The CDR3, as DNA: TGTGCCAGCAGTCAGGGACGGCAACCCTACGAGCAGTACTTC. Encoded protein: CASSQGRQPYEQYF.

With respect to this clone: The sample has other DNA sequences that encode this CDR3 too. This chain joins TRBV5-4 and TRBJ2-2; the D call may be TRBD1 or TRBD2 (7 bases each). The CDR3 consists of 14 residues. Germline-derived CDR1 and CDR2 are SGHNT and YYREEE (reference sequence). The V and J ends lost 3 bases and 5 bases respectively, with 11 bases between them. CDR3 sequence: CASSYQGGTGELFF. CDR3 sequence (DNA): TGTGCCAGCAGCTACCAGGGGGGGACCGGGGAGCTGTTTTTT.

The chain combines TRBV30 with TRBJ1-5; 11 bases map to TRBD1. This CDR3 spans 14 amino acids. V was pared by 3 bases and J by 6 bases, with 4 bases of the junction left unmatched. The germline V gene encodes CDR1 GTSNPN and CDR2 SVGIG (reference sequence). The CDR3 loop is CAWRGQGVGQPQHF. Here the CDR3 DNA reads TGTGCCTGGAGGGGACAGGGGGTGGGTCAGCCCCAGCATTTT.

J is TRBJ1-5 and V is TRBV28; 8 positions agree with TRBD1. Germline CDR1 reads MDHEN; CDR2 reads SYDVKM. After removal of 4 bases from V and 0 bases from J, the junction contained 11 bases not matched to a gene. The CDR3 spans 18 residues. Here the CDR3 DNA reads TGTGCCAGCAGTTCAATGTGGGGACAGGAGTATAGCAATCAGCCCCAGCATTTT. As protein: CASSSMWGQEYSNQPQHF. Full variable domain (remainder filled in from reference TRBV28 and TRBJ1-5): DVKVTQSSRYLVKRTGEKVFLECVQDMDHENMFWYRQDPGLGLRLIYFSYDVKMKEKGDIPEGYSVSREKKERFSLILESASTNQTSMYLCASSSMWGQEYSNQPQHFGDGTRLSIL.

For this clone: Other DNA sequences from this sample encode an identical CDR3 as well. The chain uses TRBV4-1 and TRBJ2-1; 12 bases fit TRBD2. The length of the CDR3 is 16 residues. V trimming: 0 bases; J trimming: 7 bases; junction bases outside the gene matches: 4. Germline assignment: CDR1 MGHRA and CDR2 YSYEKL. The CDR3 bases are TGCGCCAGCAGCCAAGATCTGGGACTAGCGGGTAATGAGCAGTTCTTC. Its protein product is CASSQDLGLAGNEQFF.

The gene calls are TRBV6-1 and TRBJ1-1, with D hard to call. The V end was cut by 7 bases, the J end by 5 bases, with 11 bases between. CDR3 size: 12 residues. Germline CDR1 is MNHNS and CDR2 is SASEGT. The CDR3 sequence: CASTIGKTEAFF. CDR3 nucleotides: TGTGCCAGCACAATTGGTAAGACTGAAGCTTTCTTT.

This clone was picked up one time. The CDR3 sequence: CASSPHSTGSYNEQFF. Here the CDR3 DNA reads TGCGCCAGCAGCCCACACTCGACAGGGTCCTACAATGAGCAGTTCTTC. This chain joins TRBV5-1 and TRBJ2-1, with TRBD1 identical over 7 bases. The CDR3 has 16 amino acids. Germline trimming cut 4 bases from V and 1 base from J; bases unmatched to any gene: 8. The germline V gene has CDR1 SGHRS and CDR2 YFSETQ. Based on the CDR3 plus reference TRBV5-1 and TRBJ2-1, the full variable domain is KAGVTQTPRYLIKTRGQQVTLSCSPISGHRSVSWYQQTPGQGLQFLFEYFSETQRNKGNFPGRFSGRQFSNSRSEMNVSTLELGDSALYLCASSPHSTGSYNEQFFGPGTRLTVL.

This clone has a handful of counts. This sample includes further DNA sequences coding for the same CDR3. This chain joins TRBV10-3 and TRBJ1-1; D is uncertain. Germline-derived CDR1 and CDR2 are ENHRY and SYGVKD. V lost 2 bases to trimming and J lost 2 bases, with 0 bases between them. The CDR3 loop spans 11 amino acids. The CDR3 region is CAISENTEAFF. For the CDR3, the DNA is TGTGCCATCAGTGAGAACACTGAAGCTTTCTTT.

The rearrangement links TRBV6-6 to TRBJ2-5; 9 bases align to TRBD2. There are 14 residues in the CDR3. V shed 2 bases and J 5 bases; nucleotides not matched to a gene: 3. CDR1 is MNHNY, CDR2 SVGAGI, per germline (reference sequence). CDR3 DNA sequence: TGTGCCAGCAGTTACCTTAGCGGGAGTGAGACCCAGTACTTC. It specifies CASSYLSGSETQYF.